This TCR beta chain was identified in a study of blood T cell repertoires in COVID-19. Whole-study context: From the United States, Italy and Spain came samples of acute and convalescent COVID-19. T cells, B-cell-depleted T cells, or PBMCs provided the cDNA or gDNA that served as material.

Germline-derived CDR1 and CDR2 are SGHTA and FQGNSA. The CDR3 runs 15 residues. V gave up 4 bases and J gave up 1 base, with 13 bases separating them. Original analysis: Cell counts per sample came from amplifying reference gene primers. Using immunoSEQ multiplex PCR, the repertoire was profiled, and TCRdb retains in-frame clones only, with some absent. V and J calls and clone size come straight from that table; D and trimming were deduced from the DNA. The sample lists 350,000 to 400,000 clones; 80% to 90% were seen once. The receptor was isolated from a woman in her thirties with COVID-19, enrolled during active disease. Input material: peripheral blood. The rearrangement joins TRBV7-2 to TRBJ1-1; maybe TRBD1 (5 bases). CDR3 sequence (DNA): TGTGCCAGCAGCTCCCAGATCGGGGGGAACACTGAAGCTTTCTTT. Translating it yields CASSSQIGGNTEAFF.